This TCR beta chain was sequenced in a study of blood T cells in healthy people across ages. This clonotype was observed a few times. The CDR3 has 11 residues. Germline V gene data show CDR1 as SGHTA and CDR2 as FQGNSA. A second PCR, run for roughly 7 to 11 cycles, used a sample-barcoded 5' primer plus a J-beta primer mix. A single record per CDR3 protein comes from TCRdb applying MiXCR to the 5' RACE reads. The table has hundreds of thousands of distinct CDR3 sequences, about 21% seen once. The sample taken for sequencing was blood. The chain joins TRBV7-2 to TRBJ2-5; D is uncertain. Matching the DNA end better, TRBJ2-7 makes the J call doubtful. This sequence was found in a man in his 70s in good health. The CDR3 bases are TGTGCCAGCAGCCCAAGCAGCGAGCAGTACTTC. Its protein is CASSPSSEQYF.